A selection of T cell receptor beta chains follows, all from one sample in a study of blood T cell repertoires in COVID-19. The protocol was immunoSEQ multiplex PCR, while the TCRdb copy is restricted to in-frame clones and leaves out a portion. The repertoire has roughly 150,000 clones, around 81% of them found once; the top ten carry under 9.5%. The sample consisted of peripheral blood. The source of these receptors is a human donor in a cohort sampled during active COVID-19. The CDR3 runs from the conserved cysteine through the conserved F or W. Fields, in order: clone size, D gene, J gene, V gene, CDR3 protein, CDR3 DNA. A D gene is named only where the DNA matches it firmly. The listing skips clone size in some rows; elsewhere it reads once, few, many or a size class.

few NA TRBJ1-2 TRBV5-1 CASSLGAANRANYGYTF TGCGCCAGCAGCTTGGGAGCAGCCAACAGAGCTAACTATGGCTACACCTTC
NA TRBD2 TRBJ2-3 TRBV28 CASSRTSGGGTDTQYF TGTGCCAGCAGCCGGACTAGCGGGGGGGGAACAGATACGCAGTATTTT
NA TRBD2 TRBJ2-2 TRBV3-1/TRBV3-2 CASSLRLAGGPGELFF TGTGCCAGCAGCCTTCGACTAGCGGGGGGGCCCGGGGAGCTGTTTTTT
NA NA TRBJ2-7 TRBV2 CASRLQGDSYEQYF TGTGCCAGCAGGCTCCAGGGTGATTCCTACGAGCAGTACTTC
NA NA TRBJ1-2 TRBV29-1 CSVQVEGAGYTF TGCAGCGTTCAAGTGGAGGGTGCAGGCTACACCTTC
NA TRBD1 TRBJ1-4 TRBV11-2 CASSLGDRDTEKLFF TGTGCCAGCAGCTTAGGGGACAGGGATACGGAAAAACTGTTTTTT
NA TRBD1 TRBJ2-7 TRBV27 CASSLSGQVGYEQYF TGTGCCAGCAGTTTATCGGGACAGGTGGGTTACGAGCAGTACTTC
NA TRBD1 TRBJ2-1 TRBV11-2 CASNSPGQGAHEQFF TGTGCCAGCAACTCTCCGGGACAGGGGGCGCATGAGCAGTTCTTC
once NA TRBJ2-5 TRBV20-1 CSASSGETQYF TGCAGTGCTAGCTCGGGGGAGACCCAGTACTTC
NA NA TRBJ1-4 TRBV3-1/TRBV3-2 CASSQSAGAPEKLFF TGTGCCAGCAGCCAATCGGCAGGGGCCCCTGAAAAACTGTTTTTT
few NA TRBJ1-2 TRBV21-1 CASSKGHLFLANYGYTF TGTGCCAGCAGCAAGGGACATCTCTTTTTAGCTAACTATGGCTACACCTTC
NA TRBD1 TRBJ1-4 TRBV15 CATSGRFQGDNEKLFF TGTGCCACCAGCGGAAGATTCCAGGGGGATAATGAAAAACTGTTTTTT
NA NA TRBJ1-1 TRBV7-9 CASSLGTAREAFF TGTGCCAGCAGTTTAGGGACTGCTCGTGAAGCTTTCTTT
NA NA TRBJ2-2 TRBV3-1/TRBV3-2 CASSPTLPTNTGELFF TGTGCCAGCAGCCCGACACTGCCTACGAACACCGGGGAGCTGTTTTTT
NA NA TRBJ1-4 TRBV5-5 CASSRTENEKLFF TGTGCCAGCAGTCGGACAGAGAATGAAAAACTGTTTTTT
NA TRBD2 TRBJ2-3 TRBV3-1/TRBV3-2 CASSQETFRLAGDVTQYF TGTGCCAGCAGCCAAGAGACTTTCCGACTAGCGGGGGATGTTACGCAGTATTTT
NA TRBD2 TRBJ2-3 TRBV7-2 CASSLEAGVADTQYF TGTGCCAGCAGCTTAGAAGCGGGGGTGGCAGATACGCAGTATTTT
NA NA TRBJ2-1 TRBV12-3/TRBV12-4 CASSLWFNSEQFF TGTGCCAGCAGCCTATGGTTCAATTCTGAGCAGTTCTTC
NA TRBD1 TRBJ2-7 TRBV27 CASRRGQGSYEQYF TGTGCCAGCAGGAGGGGACAGGGCTCCTACGAGCAGTACTTC
NA TRBD1 TRBJ2-7 TRBV5-4 CASSLGQGVDEQYF TGTGCCAGCAGCTTGGGACAGGGTGTCGACGAGCAGTACTTC
NA NA TRBJ2-6 TRBV7-3 CASSLQGRPLSGANVLTF TGTGCCAGCAGCTTGCAGGGTCGTCCGCTCTCTGGGGCCAACGTCCTGACTTTC
NA TRBD1 TRBJ1-2 TRBV5-1 CASSLGGQGYGYTF TGCGCCAGCAGCTTGGGGGGACAGGGGTATGGCTACACCTTC